This T cell receptor beta chain emerged from a study of cytomegalovirus exposure and HLA in healthy donors. Study-level information: Unique TCRs from HLA-typed donors, about 85 million of them, were held in an early data release. Notes on the study in general: In a later analysis, the majority of CMV-associated beta chains seemingly showed HLA restriction. Reports showed the classifier diagnosing cytomegalovirus status with high specificity and sensitivity. In a later analysis, compared with equally common non-associated chains, HLA-associated beta chains were more expanded.

60 Vbeta and 13 Jbeta primers were used in PCR. Using immunoSEQ multiplex PCR, the repertoire was profiled, and TCRdb retains in-frame clones only, with some absent. The data hold nearly 110,000 clones, with about two thirds observed a single time. As regards this clone: Its antigen is as yet unknown.

With 5 bases removed from V and 1 base from J, the gap between germline ends came to 12 bases. The length of the CDR3 is 15 residues. From germline, CDR1 is SGHDT and CDR2 YYEEEE. Sequenced material: PBMCs. The V gene is TRBV5-6, the J gene TRBJ2-2; D is perhaps TRBD2 (6 bases). The clonotype originates from a boy aged 5-17 years in good health and CMV-seronegative. CDR3: CASSLMRENTGELFF. CDR3 sequence (DNA): TGTGCCAGCAGTCTAATGCGGGAGAACACCGGGGAGCTGTTTTTT.